This T cell receptor (beta chain) was sequenced in a study of OX40 agonist ivuxolimab in advanced cancers. Germline assignment: CDR1 MNHNS and CDR2 SASEGT. V lost 6 bases and J 2 bases, leaving 12 bases between the germline ends. CDR3 length equals 14 residues. Here immunoSEQ multiplex PCR was the method, and the copy in TCRdb shows in-frame clones only, minus some. This table has over 65,000 clones, 82% appearing once. V is TRBV6-1 and J is TRBJ2-3, with D unclear. Source: CD4+ or CD8+ T cells sorted from blood, taken in a trial of the OX40 agonist ivuxolimab. The sequence was obtained from an adult with an advanced solid tumor such as melanoma, head and neck, liver or kidney cancer. Here the CDR3 reads CASSPIGITDTQYF. CDR3 in DNA: TGTGCCAGCAGCCCCATTGGGATCACAGATACGCAGTATTTT.